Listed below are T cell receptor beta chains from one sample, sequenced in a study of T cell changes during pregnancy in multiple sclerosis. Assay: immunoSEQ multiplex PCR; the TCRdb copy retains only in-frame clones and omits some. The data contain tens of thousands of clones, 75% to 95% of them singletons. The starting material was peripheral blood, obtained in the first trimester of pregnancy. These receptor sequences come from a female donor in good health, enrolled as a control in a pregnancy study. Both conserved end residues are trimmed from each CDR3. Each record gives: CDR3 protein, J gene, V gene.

ASSQGQAQPGELF | TRBJ2-2 | TRBV4-2
ASSQDGTSQETQY | TRBJ2-5 | TRBV4-3
ASSYKTGRETQY | TRBJ2-5 | TRBV6-5
ASSPGQGANQPQH | TRBJ1-5 | TRBV14
SVHERYNEQF | TRBJ2-1 | TRBV29-1
ASSSRLLGQAYNEQF | TRBJ2-1 | TRBV7-3
ASSTMGLTGELF | TRBJ2-2 | TRBV27
ASSPRQGDNYGYT | TRBJ1-2 | TRBV4-1
ASSLAGGPEDTQY | TRBJ2-3 | TRBV5-4
ASSLGTGSYEQY | TRBJ2-7 | TRBV7-7